What follows are 2 T cell receptor beta chains derived from one specimen sequenced in a study of blood T cell repertoires in COVID-19. The protocol was immunoSEQ multiplex PCR, while the TCRdb copy is restricted to in-frame clones and leaves out a portion. This sample carries roughly 140,000 clones, 82% of them seen once, and the ten largest clones take about 4.2%. The sequenced material came from peripheral blood. The receptors were sampled from a woman of 80 years or more with acute or convalescent COVID-19.

V gene TRBV11-2 combines with J gene TRBJ1-2; D remains ambiguous. The germline gives CDR1 SGHAT, CDR2 FQNNGV. The CDR3 consists of 15 residues. Trimming removed 5 bases at V and 2 bases at J, with 15 bases between. The CDR3 reads CASSRFPDWNYGYTF. The DNA of the CDR3 is TGTGCCAGCAGCCGATTTCCAGATTGGAACTATGGCTACACCTTC.

The chain uses TRBV6-5 and TRBJ2-3; possibly TRBD2 for D (5 bases). The CDR3 extends over 14 amino acids. V gave up 6 bases and J gave up 4 bases, with 14 bases separating them. CDR1 and CDR2 from the germline V gene are MNHEY and SVGAGI. In DNA, the CDR3 is TGTGCCAGCAGCTACGGACGGGGAGCAGATACGCAGTATTTT. It encodes CASSYGRGADTQYF.